The rows below give T cell receptor beta chains drawn from one sample of a study of radiation and T cells in renal cell carcinoma. TCRdb's table, derived via immunoSEQ multiplex PCR, lists solely in-frame clones and lacks some. The profile shows around 180,000 clones, about 88% of them singletons. The source was blood, collected from a patient whose treatment included radiotherapy and nephrectomy. Every receptor here comes from a woman aged 45 to 65 with renal cell carcinoma. The CDR3 runs from the conserved cysteine through the conserved F or W. Fields, in order: V gene, clone size, D gene, J gene, CDR3 protein, CDR3 DNA. D genes are given only for firm matches. Clone size appears in some rows only: once, few, many, or a class for an expanded clone.

TRBV10-3,.,.,TRBJ1-2,CAISDQGSRDNYGYTF,TGTGCCATCAGCGACCAAGGGAGTAGGGATAACTATGGCTACACCTTC
TRBV6-6,once,TRBD1,TRBJ2-1,CASSSRDRGNNEQFF,TGTGCCAGCAGTTCCCGGGACAGGGGGAACAATGAGCAGTTCTTC
TRBV4-2,.,TRBD2,TRBJ2-7,CASSQGTSLDEQYF,TGTGCCAGCAGCCAAGGGACTAGCCTGGACGAGCAGTACTTC
TRBV6-1,.,.,TRBJ2-5,CASSDAGEVQETQYF,TGTGCCAGCAGTGATGCAGGGGAGGTACAAGAGACCCAGTACTTC
TRBV7-9,.,.,TRBJ2-7,CASSSKGGALSEQYF,TGTGCCAGCAGCTCTAAAGGGGGGGCCCTATCCGAGCAGTACTTC
TRBV5-1,.,TRBD2,TRBJ2-1,CASSLSFVTSGASSYNEQFF,TGCGCCAGCAGCTTGTCTTTCGTGACTAGCGGGGCGAGCTCCTACAATGAGCAGTTCTTC
TRBV5-5,.,TRBD1,TRBJ1-2,CASSWTGGNGYTF,TGTGCCAGCAGCTGGACAGGGGGGAATGGCTACACCTTC
TRBV10-3,.,.,TRBJ1-1,CAIREGIGNTEAFF,TGTGCCATCAGGGAAGGGATTGGGAACACTGAAGCTTTCTTT
TRBV6-6,.,.,TRBJ1-6,CASSYSAGAPLHF,TGTGCCAGCAGTTACTCAGCAGGGGCGCCCCTCCACTTT
TRBV7-9,.,TRBD2,TRBJ2-1,CASRPLAGGYNEQFF,TGTGCCAGCAGACCGCTAGCGGGGGGCTACAATGAGCAGTTCTTC
TRBV18,once,.,TRBJ1-2,CASSPRASSDQSNYGYTF,TGTGCCAGCTCACCTCGGGCCAGCTCGGACCAAAGCAACTATGGCTACACCTTC
TRBV6-1,.,.,TRBJ1-5,CASKRQGLLDQPQHF,TGTGCCAGCAAACGCCAGGGTCTCCTAGATCAGCCCCAGCATTTT
TRBV5-6,.,TRBD2,TRBJ2-1,CASSLRTSGGYNEQFF,TGTGCCAGCAGCCTAAGGACTAGCGGGGGATACAATGAGCAGTTCTTC
TRBV7-9,.,.,TRBJ1-2,CASSLTAANYGYTF,TGTGCCAGCAGCCTGACAGCCGCTAACTATGGCTACACCTTC